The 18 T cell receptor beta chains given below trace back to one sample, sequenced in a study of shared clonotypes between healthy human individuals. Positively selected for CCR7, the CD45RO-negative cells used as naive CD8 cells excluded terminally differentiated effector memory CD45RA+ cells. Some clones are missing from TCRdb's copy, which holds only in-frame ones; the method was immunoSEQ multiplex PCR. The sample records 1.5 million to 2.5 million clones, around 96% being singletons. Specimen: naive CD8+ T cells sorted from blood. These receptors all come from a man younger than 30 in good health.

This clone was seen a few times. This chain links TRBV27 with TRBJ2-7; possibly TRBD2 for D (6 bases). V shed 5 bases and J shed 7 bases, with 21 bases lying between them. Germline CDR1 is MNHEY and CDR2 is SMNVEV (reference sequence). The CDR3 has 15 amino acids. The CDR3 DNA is TGTGCCAGCAGTCCCCTGGGGCCCTCCGCGGGGGAGCAGTACTTC. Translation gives CASSPLGPSAGEQYF.

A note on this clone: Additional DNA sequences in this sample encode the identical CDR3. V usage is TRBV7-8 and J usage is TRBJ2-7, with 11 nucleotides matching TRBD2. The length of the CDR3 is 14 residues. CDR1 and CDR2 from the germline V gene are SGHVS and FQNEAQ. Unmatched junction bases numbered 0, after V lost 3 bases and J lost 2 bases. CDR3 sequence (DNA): TGTGCCAGCAGCTTTAGCGGGGGGGCCTACGAGCAGTACTTC. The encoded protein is CASSFSGGAYEQYF.

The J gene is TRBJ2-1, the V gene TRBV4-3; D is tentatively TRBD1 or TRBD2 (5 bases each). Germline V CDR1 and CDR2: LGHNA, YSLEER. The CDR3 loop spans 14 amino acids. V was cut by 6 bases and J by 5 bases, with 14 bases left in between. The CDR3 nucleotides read TGCGCCAGCAGGCAGTCAAGGGGAGACAATGAGCAGTTCTTC. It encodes CASRQSRGDNEQFF.

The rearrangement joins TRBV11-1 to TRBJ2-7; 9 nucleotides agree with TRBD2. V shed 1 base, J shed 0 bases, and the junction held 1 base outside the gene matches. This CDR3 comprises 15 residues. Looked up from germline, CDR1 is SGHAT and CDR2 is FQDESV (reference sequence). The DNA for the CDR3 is TGTGCCAGCAGCTTAGAACTAGCGGGCTCCTACGAGCAGTACTTC. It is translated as CASSLELAGSYEQYF.

DNA of the CDR3: TGTGCCAGCAGCAATGGGGCCGCGTTATTCTACGAGCAGTACTTC. It encodes CASSNGAALFYEQYF. This chain links TRBV7-9 with TRBJ2-7; possible D gene TRBD1, 5 bases. The CDR3 consists of 15 residues. Germline CDR1 reads SEHNR; CDR2 reads FQNEAQ (reference sequence). Trimming took off 5 bases at V and 3 bases at J, with 17 bases between the two ends.

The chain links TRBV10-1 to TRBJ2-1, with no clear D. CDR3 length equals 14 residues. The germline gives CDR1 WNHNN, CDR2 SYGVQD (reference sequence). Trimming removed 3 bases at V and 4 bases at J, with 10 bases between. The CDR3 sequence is CASSDSTLYNEQFF. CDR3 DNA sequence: TGCGCCAGCAGTGATTCGACTTTATACAATGAGCAGTTCTTC.

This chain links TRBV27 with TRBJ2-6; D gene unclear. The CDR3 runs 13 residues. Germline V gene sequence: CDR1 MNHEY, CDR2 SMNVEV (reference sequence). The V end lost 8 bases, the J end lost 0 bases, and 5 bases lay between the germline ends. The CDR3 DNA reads TGTGCCAGCGGAGCCTCTGGGGCCAACGTCCTGACTTTC. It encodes CASGASGANVLTF.

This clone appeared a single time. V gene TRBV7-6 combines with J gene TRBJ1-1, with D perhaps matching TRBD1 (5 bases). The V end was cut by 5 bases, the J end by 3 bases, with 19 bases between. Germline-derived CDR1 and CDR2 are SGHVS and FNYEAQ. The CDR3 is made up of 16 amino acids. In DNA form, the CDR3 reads TGTGCCAGCAGCCAGGGACGCGAAAAGAGGGACACTGAAGCTTTCTTT. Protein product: CASSQGREKRDTEAFF.

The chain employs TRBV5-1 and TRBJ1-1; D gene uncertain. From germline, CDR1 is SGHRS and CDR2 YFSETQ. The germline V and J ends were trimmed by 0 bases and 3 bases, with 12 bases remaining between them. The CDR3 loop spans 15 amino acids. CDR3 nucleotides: TGCGCCAGCAGCTTGGGTCACTCGAGGGACACTGAAGCTTTCTTT. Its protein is CASSLGHSRDTEAFF.

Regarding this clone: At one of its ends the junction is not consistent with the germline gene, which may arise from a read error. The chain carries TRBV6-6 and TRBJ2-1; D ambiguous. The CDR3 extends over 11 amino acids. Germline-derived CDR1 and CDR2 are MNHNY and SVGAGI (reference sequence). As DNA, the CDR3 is TGTGCCAGCATTTACGCAGGCGAGCAGTTCTTC. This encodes CASIYAGEQFF.

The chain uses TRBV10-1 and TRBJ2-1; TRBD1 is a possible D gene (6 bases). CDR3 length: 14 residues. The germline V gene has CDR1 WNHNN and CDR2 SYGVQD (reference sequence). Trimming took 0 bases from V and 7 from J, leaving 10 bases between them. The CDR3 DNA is TGCGCCAGCAGTGAGTCACAGGGTTGGAATGAGCAGTTCTTC. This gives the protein CASSESQGWNEQFF.

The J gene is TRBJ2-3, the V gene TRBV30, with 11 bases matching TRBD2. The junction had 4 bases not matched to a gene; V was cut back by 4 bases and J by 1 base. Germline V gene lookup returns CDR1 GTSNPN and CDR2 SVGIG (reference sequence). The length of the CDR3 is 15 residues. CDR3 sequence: CAWTVLAGGTDTQYF. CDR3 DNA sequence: TGTGCCTGGACGGTACTAGCGGGGGGCACAGATACGCAGTATTTT.

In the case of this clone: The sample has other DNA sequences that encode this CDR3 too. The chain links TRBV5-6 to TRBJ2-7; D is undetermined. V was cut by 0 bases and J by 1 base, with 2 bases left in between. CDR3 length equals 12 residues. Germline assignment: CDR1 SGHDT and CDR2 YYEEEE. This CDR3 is CASSLESYEQYF. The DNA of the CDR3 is TGTGCCAGCAGCTTGGAATCCTACGAGCAGTACTTC.

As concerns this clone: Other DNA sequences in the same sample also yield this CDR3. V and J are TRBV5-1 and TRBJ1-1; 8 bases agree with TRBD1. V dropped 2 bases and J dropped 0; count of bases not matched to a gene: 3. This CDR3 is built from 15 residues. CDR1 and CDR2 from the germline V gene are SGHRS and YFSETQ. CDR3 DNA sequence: TGCGCCAGCAGCTTCCGGACAGGGATGAACACTGAAGCTTTCTTT. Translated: CASSFRTGMNTEAFF.

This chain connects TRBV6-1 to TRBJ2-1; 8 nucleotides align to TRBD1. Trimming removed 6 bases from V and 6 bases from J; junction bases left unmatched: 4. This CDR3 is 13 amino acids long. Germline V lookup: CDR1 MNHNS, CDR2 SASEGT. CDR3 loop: CASRAGGINEQFF. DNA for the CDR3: TGTGCCAGCAGGGCAGGGGGCATCAATGAGCAGTTCTTC.

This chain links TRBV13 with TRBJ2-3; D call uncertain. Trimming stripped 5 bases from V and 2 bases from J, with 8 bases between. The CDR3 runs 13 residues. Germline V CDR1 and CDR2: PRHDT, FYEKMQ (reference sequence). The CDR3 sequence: CASSRLLTDTQYF. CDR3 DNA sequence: TGTGCCAGCAGCAGACTGCTCACAGATACGCAGTATTTT. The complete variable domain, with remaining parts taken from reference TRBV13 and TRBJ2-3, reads AAGVIQSPRHLIKEKRETATLKCYPIPRHDTVYWYQQGPGQDPQFLISFYEKMQSDKGSIPDRFSAQQFSDYHSELNMSSLELGDSALYFCASSRLLTDTQYFGPGTRLTVL.

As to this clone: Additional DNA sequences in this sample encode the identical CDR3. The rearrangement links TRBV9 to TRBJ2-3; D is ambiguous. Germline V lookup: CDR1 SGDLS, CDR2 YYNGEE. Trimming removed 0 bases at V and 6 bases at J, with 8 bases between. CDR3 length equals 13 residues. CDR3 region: CASSVGGVDTQYF. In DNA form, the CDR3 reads TGTGCCAGCAGCGTAGGTGGAGTGGATACGCAGTATTTT.

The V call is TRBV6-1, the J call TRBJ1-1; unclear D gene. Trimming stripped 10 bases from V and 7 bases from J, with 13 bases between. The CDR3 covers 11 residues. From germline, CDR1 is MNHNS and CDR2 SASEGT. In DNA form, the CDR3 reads TGTGCCATTAGGGTCGTCGATGAAGCTTTCTTT. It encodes CAIRVVDEAFF.